One sample yielded the 32 T cell receptor beta chains listed below, sequenced in a study of shared clonotypes between healthy human individuals. This table comes from immunoSEQ multiplex PCR, and its TCRdb copy is limited to in-frame clones, with some not included. The table shows millions of clones, with 85% to 95% occurring only once. Material: naive CD4+ T cells sorted from blood. Indicated subset: CD45RA+ positively selected. Receptors originate from a man aged 18 to 30 in good health.

The gene calls are TRBV27 and TRBJ2-6; TRBD1 agrees at 8 bases. This CDR3 contains 16 residues. Germline CDR1 MNHEY, CDR2 SMNVEV (reference sequence). Germline trimming cut 5 bases from V and 1 base from J; bases unmatched to any gene: 4. CDR3 bases: TGTGCCAGCAGTGGGAGGACAGGGTCTGGGGCCAACGTCCTGACTTTC. Protein product: CASSGRTGSGANVLTF. The full variable domain, with the rest looked up from reference TRBV27 and TRBJ2-6, is EAQVTQNPRYLITVTGKKLTVTCSQNMNHEYMSWYRQDPGLGLRQIYYSMNVEVTDKGDVPEGYKVSRKEKRNFPLILESPSPNQTSLYFCASSGRTGSGANVLTFGAGSRLTVL.

The rearrangement uses TRBV13 and TRBJ1-2; D perhaps matches TRBD1 (5 bases). Germline-derived CDR1 and CDR2 are PRHDT and FYEKMQ (reference sequence). Trimming pared 5 bases from V and 7 bases from J, leaving 20 bases between. The CDR3 length is 15 residues. CDR3 amino acids: CASSLRDQGLGGYTF. The DNA for the CDR3 is TGTGCCAGCAGCCTGCGGGACCAGGGATTGGGTGGCTACACCTTC.

This chain connects TRBV19 to TRBJ1-5; TRBD1 might be the D (6 bases). Trimming left V 7 bases short and J 4 bases short, with 14 bases between. The length of the CDR3 is 14 residues. The germline CDR1 and CDR2 sequences are LNHDA and SQIVND (reference sequence). CDR3 bases: TGTGCCAGTACCTATCTAACAGGGAATCAGCCCCAGCATTTT. It codes for CASTYLTGNQPQHF.

V and J are TRBV2 and TRBJ2-1; 13 nucleotides match TRBD2. The V gene end was trimmed by 7 bases and the J gene end by 8 bases; junction bases not matched to a gene: 17. Germline CDR1 is SNHLY and CDR2 is FYNNEI. The CDR3 is 18 amino acids. The CDR3 DNA reads TGTGCCAGCACCGGGAGGGGCACGGGACTAGCGGGGTGGGATGAGCAGTTCTTC. Its protein is CASTGRGTGLAGWDEQFF. Filled out from reference TRBV2 and TRBJ2-1, the complete variable domain reads EPEVTQTPSHQVTQMGQEVILRCVPISNHLYFYWYRQILGQKVEFLVSFYNNEISEKSEIFDDQFSVERPDGSNFTLKIRSTKLEDSAMYFCASTGRGTGLAGWDEQFFGPGTRLTVL.

The genes are TRBV11-2 and TRBJ2-7; D is ambiguous. CDR1 is SGHAT and CDR2 is FQNNGV in the germline V gene. Trimming left V 8 bases short and J 0 bases short, with 11 bases between. CDR3 size: 13 residues. The CDR3, as DNA: TGTGCCAGCCGGGCAGGCCTCTCCTACGAGCAGTACTTC. Translation gives CASRAGLSYEQYF. The variable domain in full, completed from reference TRBV11-2 and TRBJ2-7, reads EAGVAQSPRYKIIEKRQSVAFWCNPISGHATLYWYQQILGQGPKLLIQFQNNGVVDDSQLPKDRFSAERLKGVDSTLKIQPAKLEDSAVYLCASRAGLSYEQYFGPGTRLTVT.

For this clone: Other DNA sequences of this sample code for an identical CDR3. The DNA of the CDR3 is TGCGCCAGCAGCGCAGGGCCCCAAGAGACCCAGTACTTC. Its translation: CASSAGPQETQYF. The chain joins TRBV5-1 to TRBJ2-5; perhaps TRBD1 as D (5 bases). V lost 4 bases, J lost 1 base, and 8 bases lay in between. The CDR3 contains 13 residues. Germline-derived CDR1 and CDR2 are SGHRS and YFSETQ.

This rearrangement joins TRBV30 to TRBJ1-4; 10 nucleotides match TRBD1. V was pared by 2 bases and J by 13 bases, with 7 bases of the junction left unmatched. Germline V gene sequence: CDR1 GTSNPN, CDR2 SVGIG (reference sequence). The CDR3 contains 13 residues. The CDR3 here is CAWSLGGQGRLFF. The CDR3 DNA follows: TGTGCCTGGAGTTTAGGGGGACAGGGGCGACTGTTTTTT.

The chain is built from TRBV7-2 and TRBJ2-2; D not certain. The CDR3 length is 14 residues. V was cut by 6 bases and J by 4 bases, with 12 bases left in between. CDR1 and CDR2 from the germline V gene are SGHTA and FQGNSA. CDR3 DNA sequence: TGTGCCAGCAGTCTAACGCTGACCACCGGGGAGCTGTTTTTT. Translation gives CASSLTLTTGELFF.

This chain joins TRBV5-4 and TRBJ2-3; TRBD2 agrees at 8 bases. The CDR3 sequence is 14 residues long. J gave up 5 bases and V 6 bases, and 8 bases lay outside the gene matches. The germline V gene has CDR1 SGHNT and CDR2 YYREEE (reference sequence). CDR3 sequence: CASKLGGGQDTQYF. The DNA of the CDR3 is TGTGCCAGCAAACTTGGCGGGGGGCAAGATACGCAGTATTTT.

The chain links TRBV27 to TRBJ2-4; D is uncertain. Germline-derived CDR1 and CDR2 are MNHEY and SMNVEV (reference sequence). Trimming took 1 base from V and 0 from J, leaving 7 bases between them. CDR3 size: 15 residues. CDR3 nucleotide sequence: TGTGCCAGCAGTTTATTCCCTATAGCCAAAAACATTCAGTACTTC. This translates into CASSLFPIAKNIQYF.

The CDR3 loop reads CASRESGTGSLNEQFF. The CDR3 nucleotides are TGTGCCAGCAGGGAAAGTGGGACAGGGTCCCTCAATGAGCAGTTCTTC. The chain uses TRBV25-1 and TRBJ2-1, with 9 bases matching TRBD1. CDR1 MGHDK and CDR2 SYGVNS come from the germline V gene. CDR3 length equals 16 residues. J lost 6 bases, V lost 6 bases, and 12 bases had no gene match. The full variable domain, completed using reference TRBV25-1 and TRBJ2-1, is EADIYQTPRYLVIGTGKKITLECSQTMGHDKMYWYQQDPGMELHLIHYSYGVNSTEKGDLSSESTVSRIRTEHFPLTLESARPSHTSQYLCASRESGTGSLNEQFFGPGTRLTVL.

CDR3 in DNA: TGTGCCAGCAGGTTGGACAGGGACATCCAGCCCCAGCATTTT. Its protein product is CASRLDRDIQPQHF. The chain is built from TRBV7-2 and TRBJ1-5, with TRBD1 matching over 8 bases. The CDR3 consists of 14 residues. The V and J ends lost 6 bases and 7 bases, in that order; junction bases with no gene match: 8. Germline V gene sequence: CDR1 SGHTA, CDR2 FQGNSA.

This chain uses TRBV9 with TRBJ2-5, with 7 bases matching TRBD2. Germline CDR1 and CDR2: SGDLS and YYNGEE. With V trimmed by 3 bases and J by 7 bases, 9 bases remained unmatched. This CDR3 has 14 amino acids. The CDR3 DNA reads as TGTGCCAGCAGCGCGGGGACTACCAGTCGGACCCAGTACTTC. As protein: CASSAGTTSRTQYF.

This rearrangement joins TRBV6-6 to TRBJ2-2; D is ambiguous. Germline V CDR1 and CDR2: MNHNY, SVGAGI (reference sequence). This CDR3 spans 14 amino acids. V shed 7 bases and J shed 5 bases, with 14 bases lying between them. The CDR3 bases are TGTGCCAGCAACCCACCCCTGAGAACCGGGGAGCTGTTTTTT. This translates into CASNPPLRTGELFF.

The gene calls are TRBV13 and TRBJ2-5; tentative D call: TRBD1 (7 bases). Between the trimmed V and J ends, which lost 1 base and 2 bases, there was a span of 11 bases. Per germline, CDR1 PRHDT and CDR2 FYEKMQ (reference sequence). The CDR3 loop spans 15 amino acids. The CDR3 DNA reads TGTGCCAGCAGCTTAGCCTCAGGGGGGCAAGAGACCCAGTACTTC. Translation: CASSLASGGQETQYF.

V and J are TRBV18 and TRBJ2-1; 8 nucleotides match TRBD1. The CDR3 contains 17 residues. V lost 1 base to trimming and J lost 2 bases; unmatched junction nucleotides: 7. The germline CDR1 and CDR2 sequences are KGHSH and LQKENI. The CDR3 is CASSPLGQGAAYNEQFF. CDR3 in DNA: TGTGCCAGCTCACCACTGGGTCAGGGGGCAGCCTACAATGAGCAGTTCTTC. Together with reference TRBV18 and TRBJ2-1, the CDR3 gives the full variable domain: NAGVMQNPRHLVRRRGQEARLRCSPMKGHSHVYWYRQLPEEGLKFMVYLQKENIIDESGMPKERFSAEFPKEGPSILRIQQVVRGDSAAYFCASSPLGQGAAYNEQFFGPGTRLTVL.

Note on this clone: The same CDR3 arises from other DNA sequences in this sample as well. The rearrangement links TRBV2 to TRBJ2-7; maybe TRBD2 (6 bases). The CDR3 has 12 amino acids. V shed 3 bases and J shed 4 bases, with 7 bases lying between them. Per germline, CDR1 SNHLY and CDR2 FYNNEI. CDR3 amino acids: CASSEGGYEQYF. CDR3 nucleotides: TGTGCCAGCAGTGAGGGAGGTTACGAGCAGTACTTC.

The chain uses TRBV11-2 and TRBJ1-2, with D possibly TRBD1 on 6 matching bases. V was shortened by 5 bases and J by 8 bases, with 18 bases between the two germline ends. CDR1 is SGHAT, CDR2 FQNNGV, per germline. The CDR3 is made up of 14 amino acids. CDR3 region: CASSIQQGKEGYTF. Here the CDR3 DNA reads TGTGCCAGCAGCATACAACAGGGAAAAGAGGGCTACACCTTC.

The V call is TRBV7-2, the J call TRBJ1-3, with TRBD1 identical over 10 bases. This CDR3 has 16 amino acids. CDR1 is SGHTA, CDR2 FQGNSA, per germline. V was pared by 2 bases and J by 4 bases, with 5 bases of the junction left unmatched. CDR3: CASSLTGTGAGNTIYF. CDR3 bases: TGTGCCAGCAGCTTAACCGGGACAGGGGCCGGAAACACCATATATTTT. The entire variable domain, with the rest obtained from reference TRBV7-2 and TRBJ1-3, is as follows: GAGVSQSPSNKVTEKGKDVELRCDPISGHTALYWYRQSLGQGLEFLIYFQGNSAPDKSGLPSDRFSAERTGGSVSTLTIQRTQQEDSAVYLCASSLTGTGAGNTIYFGEGSWLTVV.

This sequence joins TRBV7-2 and TRBJ2-1; 8 bases line up with TRBD1. From germline, CDR1 is SGHTA and CDR2 FQGNSA. With 5 bases clipped from V and 0 bases from J, the junction kept 3 bases outside the gene matches. The CDR3 is 15 residues long. CDR3 DNA: TGTGCCAGCAGCCGGGACAGGAGCTCCTACAATGAGCAGTTCTTC. It specifies CASSRDRSSYNEQFF.

The chain links TRBV27 to TRBJ2-5, with a tentative D call TRBD2 (7 bases). Germline V CDR1 and CDR2: MNHEY, SMNVEV (reference sequence). Trimming shortened V by 8 bases and J by 4 bases, and 17 bases separated the two germline ends. The CDR3 is 14 residues long. CDR3: CASGGAKVGETQYF. The CDR3 bases are TGTGCCAGCGGGGGGGCCAAGGTGGGAGAGACCCAGTACTTC.

Worth noting for this clone: Other DNA sequences in the sample encode the same CDR3. The chain links TRBV30 to TRBJ2-7, with 8 bases fitting TRBD1. Losses at the gene ends were 2 bases for V and 4 bases for J; bases not matched to a gene: 1. Germline CDR1 and CDR2: GTSNPN and SVGIG (reference sequence). The CDR3 spans 12 residues. Here the CDR3 DNA reads TGTGCCTGGAGTCGACAGGGGTACGAGCAGTACTTC. Protein: CAWSRQGYEQYF. The full variable domain, its missing parts supplied by reference TRBV30 and TRBJ2-7, is SQTIHQWPATLVQPVGSPLSLECTVEGTSNPNLYWYRQAAGRGLQLLFYSVGIGQISSEVPQNLSASRPQDRQFILSSKKLLLSDSGFYLCAWSRQGYEQYFGPGTRLTVT.

This sequence joins TRBV5-4 and TRBJ1-6; 7 bases are shared with TRBD1. Germline lookup yields CDR1 SGHNT and CDR2 YYREEE (reference sequence). The CDR3 totals 15 residues. Germline trimming cut 2 bases from V and 7 bases from J; bases unmatched to any gene: 6. The CDR3 reads CASSLQGLLNSPLHF. CDR3 bases: TGTGCCAGCAGCTTACAGGGGCTTTTAAATTCACCCCTCCACTTT.

The chain recombines TRBV2 with TRBJ1-2, with D unclear. Germline V gene lookup returns CDR1 SNHLY and CDR2 FYNNEI. This CDR3 has 13 amino acids. V was pared by 3 bases and J by 7 bases, with 12 bases between. CDR3 in DNA: TGTGCCAGCAGTGACGGAGTAATAGGTGGCTACACCTTC. This translates into CASSDGVIGGYTF.

This clone is a singleton in its sample. The V gene is TRBV4-1, the J gene TRBJ1-4; D unclear. V was trimmed by 1 base and J by 7 bases, leaving 13 bases between them. This CDR3 contains 15 residues. Germline-derived CDR1 and CDR2 are MGHRA and YSYEKL. In DNA, the CDR3 is TGCGCCAGCAGCCAAGTCTCCATGATGGGTGAAAAACTGTTTTTT. It is translated as CASSQVSMMGEKLFF.

This clone was recorded only once. This rearrangement joins TRBV10-2 to TRBJ1-1, with TRBD1 matching over 8 bases. In germline, CDR1 is WSHSY, CDR2 SAAADI. The junction had 11 bases not matched to a gene; V was cut back by 7 bases and J by 4 bases. This CDR3 is 15 amino acids long. CDR3 amino acids: CASIRGQGASTEAFF. CDR3 coding DNA: TGCGCCAGCATCAGAGGGCAGGGGGCAAGCACTGAAGCTTTCTTT.

This chain links TRBV28 with TRBJ1-3, with 10 bases aligning to TRBD1. The CDR3 has 15 residues. Germline lookup yields CDR1 MDHEN and CDR2 SYDVKM. With V trimmed by 6 bases and J by 3 bases, 5 bases remained unmatched. CDR3 coding DNA: TGTGCCAGCAGAACGACAGGGGGCAATGGAAACACCATATATTTT. Residues: CASRTTGGNGNTIYF.

V gene TRBV25-1 combines with J gene TRBJ1-1, with D tentatively TRBD1 (6 bases). The germline V and J ends were trimmed by 4 bases and 1 base, with 10 bases remaining between them. The CDR3 spans 14 residues. The germline gives CDR1 MGHDK, CDR2 SYGVNS. CDR3 sequence reads: CASSADRTNTEAFF. In nucleotides, the CDR3 is TGTGCCAGCAGTGCTGACAGGACGAACACTGAAGCTTTCTTT. Full variable domain (missing parts from reference TRBV25-1 and TRBJ1-1): EADIYQTPRYLVIGTGKKITLECSQTMGHDKMYWYQQDPGMELHLIHYSYGVNSTEKGDLSSESTVSRIRTEHFPLTLESARPSHTSQYLCASSADRTNTEAFFGQGTRLTVV.

This chain joins TRBV6-1 and TRBJ1-2, with 8 bases lining up with TRBD1. CDR3 length equals 14 residues. Unmatched junction bases numbered 12, after V lost 4 bases and J lost 11 bases. Germline V gives CDR1 MNHNS, CDR2 SASEGT. CDR3 in amino acids: CASSAEDGTGKYTF. The DNA for the CDR3 is TGTGCCAGCAGTGCCGAAGATGGGACAGGAAAGTACACCTTC.

The chain links TRBV5-4 to TRBJ2-5; D perhaps matches TRBD2 (5 bases). The V and J ends lost 0 bases and 4 bases respectively, with 10 bases between them. Germline-derived CDR1 and CDR2 are SGHNT and YYREEE (reference sequence). The CDR3 covers 14 residues. The CDR3 DNA follows: TGTGCCAGCAGCTTGGAGCTAGCCCGAGAGACCCAGTACTTC. Translated: CASSLELARETQYF.

This rearrangement joins TRBV19 to TRBJ2-7; 10 nucleotides align to TRBD2. Germline CDR1 and CDR2: LNHDA and SQIVND (reference sequence). The CDR3 is 18 amino acids. The V segment lost 4 bases and the J segment 0 bases; nucleotides outside the gene matches: 12. The CDR3 protein is CASSTVGLAGGSSYEQYF. CDR3 coding DNA: TGTGCCAGTAGTACAGTGGGCTTAGCGGGAGGTTCCTCCTACGAGCAGTACTTC.

The chain joins TRBV5-1 to TRBJ1-1; a weak D match, TRBD1 (5 bases). Germline lookup yields CDR1 SGHRS and CDR2 YFSETQ. Trimming stripped 7 bases from V and 1 base from J, with 14 bases between. The length of the CDR3 is 14 residues. The CDR3 protein is CASGSGQSNTEAFF. CDR3 sequence (DNA): TGCGCCAGCGGCTCCGGACAATCGAACACTGAAGCTTTCTTT.